This T cell receptor (beta chain) is drawn from a study of cytomegalovirus exposure and HLA in healthy donors. At the level of the study: A later analysis reported the roughly 120 validation repertoires used the same platform as the approximately 700 first-cohort repertoires.

Assay: immunoSEQ multiplex PCR; the TCRdb copy retains only in-frame clones and omits some. The sample consists of 90,000 or so clones, about 96% of them appearing once. As regards this clone: Its antigen is unidentified.

Overall study findings and caveats: Using the classifier, cytomegalovirus status was reportedly diagnosed with high specificity and sensitivity. The listing of some 170 TCR beta chains classed them as cytomegalovirus-associated.

Germline loops: CDR1 MNHNS, CDR2 SASEGT. The junction had 1 base not matched to a gene; V was cut back by 3 bases and J by 3 bases. This CDR3 has 14 amino acids. The clonotype was recovered from a man aged 18 to 29 in good health and CMV-seronegative. The chain employs TRBV6-1 and TRBJ2-2; 7 bases line up with TRBD1. The source material was PBMCs. The CDR3: CASSDGTDTGELFF. The DNA for the CDR3 is TGTGCCAGCAGTGACGGGACAGACACCGGGGAGCTGTTTTTT.